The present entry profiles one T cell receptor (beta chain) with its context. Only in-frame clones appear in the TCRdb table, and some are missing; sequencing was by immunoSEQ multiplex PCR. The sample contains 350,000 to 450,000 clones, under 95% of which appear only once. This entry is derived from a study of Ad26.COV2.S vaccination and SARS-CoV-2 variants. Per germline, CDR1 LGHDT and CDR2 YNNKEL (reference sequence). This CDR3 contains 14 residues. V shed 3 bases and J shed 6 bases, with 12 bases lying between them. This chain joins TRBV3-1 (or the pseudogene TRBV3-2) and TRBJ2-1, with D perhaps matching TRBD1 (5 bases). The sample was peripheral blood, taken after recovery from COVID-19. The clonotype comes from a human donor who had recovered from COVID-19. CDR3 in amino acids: CASSQASRGNEQFF. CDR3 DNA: TGTGCCAGCAGCCAGGCCAGTAGGGGCAATGAGCAGTTCTTC.